This TCR beta chain is drawn from a study of glioma-infiltrating T cells after dendritic cell vaccination. Regarding the study as a whole: Longer survival after dendritic cell vaccination followed higher pretreatment TIL content. TCR clonality showed no direct relationship with survival.

This clone was observed a handful of times. Its antigen is as yet unknown. The primer mix had 60 V beta and 13 J beta primers. Assay used: immunoSEQ multiplex PCR; TCRdb lists only in-frame clones, some missing. The sample includes tens of thousands of clones, over 75% of them seen just once. CDR3 length: 13 residues. Trimming shortened V by 4 bases and J by 8 bases, and 14 bases separated the two germline ends. Per germline, CDR1 SNHLY and CDR2 FYNNEI. Patients had residual fresh-frozen tumor tissue and more than two years of survival data. Sequenced here: blood, sampled before dendritic cell vaccination. The origin of this receptor is a human donor with glioblastoma. The chain has TRBV2 and TRBJ1-2; D gene ambiguous. CDR3 amino acids: CASSGQAFGGYTF. CDR3 DNA: TGTGCCAGCAGTGGGCAGGCTTTTGGAGGCTACACCTTC.